This T cell receptor (beta chain) was found in a study of CD8 T cells in ankylosing spondylitis. Trimming removed 3 bases from V and 2 bases from J, with 17 bases in between. CDR1 and CDR2 (germline): DFQATT, SNEGSKA (reference sequence). CDR3 length: 15 amino acids. General study points: Seemingly distinctive of ankylosing spondylitis blood was a TCR beta motif formed by eight highly homologous variants. Both synovial fluid and blood in reactive arthritis had previously been reported to carry some motif variants.

Comments on this clonotype: The antigen is undetermined.

TCRdb re-called the 5' RACE reads with MiXCR, one entry per CDR3 protein. The sample contains about 220,000 distinct CDR3 sequences, 6% to 8% of which appear only once. The sample was blood, either unsorted or a sorted T cell fraction (not recorded which). The clonotype originates from a male donor with ankylosing spondylitis. The chain joins TRBV20-1 to TRBJ2-7, with D tentatively TRBD2 (5 bases). The CDR3 region is CSASGPSGRTYEQYF. As DNA, the CDR3 is TGCAGTGCTAGCGGTCCGAGCGGCAGAACCTACGAGCAGTACTTC.